A selection of T cell receptor beta chains follows, all from one sample in a study of cytotoxic CD8 clonotypes in ibrutinib-treated CLL. The data were produced by immunoSEQ multiplex PCR, yet TCRdb's version contains in-frame clones alone and is incomplete. The repertoire holds some 130,000 clones, with about 76% as singletons. Sequencing was performed on PBMCs, taken after 24 months of ibrutinib treatment. Receptors originate from a human donor with chronic lymphocytic leukemia. CDR3s include the opening cysteine and the closing phenylalanine or tryptophan. The order of the fields is V gene, clone size, J gene, D gene, CDR3 DNA, CDR3 protein. D genes are given only for firm matches. Clone size is shown for a subset of rows, as once, few, many or a class of expanded clone.

v_gene: TRBV4-1; abundance: many; j_gene: TRBJ2-7; d_gene: .; CDR3nt: TGCGCCAGCAGCCAACCGACGGAGGCCCCCGAGCAGTACTTC; CDR3aa: CASSQPTEAPEQYF
v_gene: TRBV5-1; abundance: .; j_gene: TRBJ2-5; d_gene: TRBD1; CDR3nt: TGCGCCAGCAGCCCCGGGGGACAGGGGGCGCGAGAGACCCAGTACTTC; CDR3aa: CASSPGGQGARETQYF
v_gene: TRBV10-3; abundance: .; j_gene: TRBJ1-3; d_gene: TRBD1; CDR3nt: TGTGCCATCAGTGAGTGGGACAGCTCTGGAAACACCATATATTTT; CDR3aa: CAISEWDSSGNTIYF
v_gene: TRBV27; abundance: few; j_gene: TRBJ1-5; d_gene: .; CDR3nt: TGTGCCAGCAGTCGGCGGGACACCCTGGGGCCCCAGCATTTT; CDR3aa: CASSRRDTLGPQHF
v_gene: TRBV7-2; abundance: .; j_gene: TRBJ2-7; d_gene: TRBD1; CDR3nt: TGTGCCAGCAGCCCGGGGACAGGGATAACCTACGAGCAGTACTTC; CDR3aa: CASSPGTGITYEQYF
v_gene: TRBV4-3; abundance: .; j_gene: TRBJ2-7; d_gene: TRBD2; CDR3nt: TGCGCCAGCAGCCAAGTAGCGGGAGGGTACGAGCAGTACTTC; CDR3aa: CASSQVAGGYEQYF
v_gene: TRBV4-2; abundance: .; j_gene: TRBJ2-1; d_gene: TRBD2; CDR3nt: TGTGCCAGCAGCCAGGCGGGAGAGCGCCCCTACAATGAGCAGTTCTTC; CDR3aa: CASSQAGERPYNEQFF
v_gene: TRBV29-1; abundance: few; j_gene: TRBJ2-2; d_gene: .; CDR3nt: TGCAGCGTGGACCCGGGAGACACCGGGGAGCTGTTTTTT; CDR3aa: CSVDPGDTGELFF
v_gene: TRBV2; abundance: .; j_gene: TRBJ1-1; d_gene: .; CDR3nt: TGTGCCAGCAGTCCCAGGATGGACACTGAAGCTTTCTTT; CDR3aa: CASSPRMDTEAFF
v_gene: TRBV11-2; abundance: .; j_gene: TRBJ2-5; d_gene: .; CDR3nt: TGTGCCAGCAGCTTAGGGCTAGAGGGGACCCAGTACTTC; CDR3aa: CASSLGLEGTQYF
v_gene: TRBV28; abundance: .; j_gene: TRBJ2-1; d_gene: TRBD1; CDR3nt: TGTGCCAGCAGTTTGGGACAGGGGGCGTCAATCTCCTACAATGAGCAGTTCTTC; CDR3aa: CASSLGQGASISYNEQFF
v_gene: TRBV7-9; abundance: .; j_gene: TRBJ2-3; d_gene: .; CDR3nt: TGTGCCAGCAGCCCGGAGGGGGGGCCTCGCACAGATACGCAGTATTTT; CDR3aa: CASSPEGGPRTDTQYF
v_gene: TRBV7-3; abundance: .; j_gene: TRBJ1-4; d_gene: .; CDR3nt: TGTGCCAGCAGCCTCGGACAGCCTGCAACTAATGAAAAACTGTTTTTT; CDR3aa: CASSLGQPATNEKLFF
v_gene: TRBV5-4; abundance: .; j_gene: TRBJ2-7; d_gene: .; CDR3nt: TGTGCCAGCAGCTCTCAGGGGAGCTCCTACGAGCAGTACTTC; CDR3aa: CASSSQGSSYEQYF